This T cell receptor beta chain was sequenced for a study of CD8 T cells in ankylosing spondylitis. Each CDR3 protein gets one entry after TCRdb re-called the 5' RACE reads with MiXCR. Of 200,000 to 250,000 distinct CDR3 sequences in the sample, about 10% were seen once. This clonotype showed up many times. Its specificity is unknown. CDR1 and CDR2 from the germline V gene are MGHDK and SYGVNS. The V segment lost 3 bases and the J segment 6 bases; nucleotides outside the gene matches: 2. CDR3 length: 14 amino acids. Whole-study findings and limits: It was reported that disease-linked clones were significantly enriched in matched ankylosing spondylitis synovial fluid.

The TCR comes from a male donor with ankylosing spondylitis or in good health (not recorded which). This chain links TRBV25-1 with TRBJ2-4, with 10 bases that match TRBD1. The sample taken for sequencing was blood, either unsorted or a sorted T cell fraction (not recorded which). The CDR3 here is CASSDRDRGNIQYF. The CDR3 bases are TGTGCCAGCAGTGACCGGGACAGGGGAAACATTCAGTACTTC.